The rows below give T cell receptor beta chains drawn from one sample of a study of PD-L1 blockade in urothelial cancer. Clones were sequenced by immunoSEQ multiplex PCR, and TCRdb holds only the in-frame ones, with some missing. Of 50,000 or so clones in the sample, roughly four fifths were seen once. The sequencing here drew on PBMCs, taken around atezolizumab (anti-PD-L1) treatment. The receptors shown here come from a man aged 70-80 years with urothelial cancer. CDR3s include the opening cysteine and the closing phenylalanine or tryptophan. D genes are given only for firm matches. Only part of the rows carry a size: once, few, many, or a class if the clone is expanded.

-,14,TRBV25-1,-,CASSLRQLTYEQYF
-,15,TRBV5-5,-,CASSLVVAQQETQYF
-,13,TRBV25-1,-,CASSAGTNYGYTF
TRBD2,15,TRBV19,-,CASSIGLAGDNEQFF
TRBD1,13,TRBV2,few,CARRQGTNTEAFF
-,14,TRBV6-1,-,CASEGESSTGELFF
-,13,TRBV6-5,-,CASSYDAGGTQYF
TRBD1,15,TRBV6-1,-,CASSFSGQGLYEQYF
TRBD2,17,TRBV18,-,CASSPGPGGEFADTQYF
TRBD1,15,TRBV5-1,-,CASSSGQGSYNEQFF
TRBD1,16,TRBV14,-,CASSGRTGLLREKLFF
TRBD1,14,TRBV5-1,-,CASSPRQGSTEAFF
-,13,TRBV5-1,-,CASSWRNNEKLFF
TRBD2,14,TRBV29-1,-,CSVGGLAGADTQYF
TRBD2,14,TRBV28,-,CASTPSRGGNEQYF
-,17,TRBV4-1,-,CASSLQPGGTMNTEAFF
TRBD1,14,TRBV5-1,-,CASSSLQGKGELFF
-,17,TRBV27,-,CASSLFGGSEDRQPQHF
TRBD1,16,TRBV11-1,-,CASSSRTGGATDTQYF
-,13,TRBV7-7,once,CASSRDFQETQYF
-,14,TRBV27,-,CASSLSQGAYEQYF
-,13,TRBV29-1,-,CSSLRAGRDTQYF
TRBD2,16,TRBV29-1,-,CSALGLAEGGPDTQYF
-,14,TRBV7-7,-,CASSLDRFADTQYF
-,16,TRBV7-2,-,CASSPWGSGIQETQYF
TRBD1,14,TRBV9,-,CASSVGQGGYEQYF